These 17 T cell receptor beta chains originate from one sample sequenced in a study of T cell responses to AZD1222 COVID-19 vaccine. The method was immunoSEQ multiplex PCR; TCRdb's version includes in-frame clones alone and lacks a portion of them. Of roughly 130,000 clones in the sample, 91% were seen once. Sequenced here: peripheral blood, sampled on day 0 of AZD1222 vaccination. These receptors all come from an adult in good health.

The chain is built from TRBV28 and TRBJ1-1; 9 bases fit TRBD1. V shed 6 bases and J 6 bases; nucleotides not matched to a gene: 8. CDR1 MDHEN and CDR2 SYDVKM come from the germline V gene. This CDR3 is 14 amino acids long. DNA of the CDR3: TGTGCCAGCAGGGCCGGGACAGGGCTCGCTGAAGCTTTCTTT. Translated, it gives CASRAGTGLAEAFF.

CDR3 in DNA: TGTGCCAGCTCACCACTTAATAATCAGCCCCAGCATTTT. Protein product: CASSPLNNQPQHF. This chain uses TRBV18 with TRBJ1-5; D is unresolved. The CDR3 has 13 residues. The V gene lost 1 base and the J gene lost 4 bases, with 5 bases spanning the gap. Germline-derived CDR1 and CDR2 are KGHSH and LQKENI.

Written as DNA, the CDR3 is TGTGCCAGTAGTCCGGGACAGGGGGCGGTAAAACTGTTTTTT. Translated, it gives CASSPGQGAVKLFF. This chain joins TRBV19 and TRBJ1-4; TRBD1 matches at 12 bases. The CDR3 is made up of 14 amino acids. The germline gives CDR1 LNHDA, CDR2 SQIVND (reference sequence). J lost 10 bases, V lost 5 bases, and 5 bases had no gene match.

This clone was picked up one time. The V and J genes are TRBV6-2 or TRBV6-3 and TRBJ2-1, with D possibly matching TRBD2 (6 bases). CDR1 is MNHEY and CDR2 is SVGEGT in the germline V gene. The V and J ends lost 0 bases and 10 bases respectively, with 16 bases between them. There are 15 residues in the CDR3. CDR3 bases: TGTGCCAGCAGTTACTCGAATAGACTAGTTGGGGAGCAGTTCTTC. Its protein product is CASSYSNRLVGEQFF.

The rearrangement links TRBV28 to TRBJ1-3, with D possibly matching TRBD1 (6 bases). The CDR3 totals 17 residues. The V end was cut by 5 bases, the J end by 0 bases, with 17 bases between. The germline gives CDR1 MDHEN, CDR2 SYDVKM. The DNA for the CDR3 is TGTGCCAGCAGTCCCACGACAGGAATGATCTCTGGAAACACCATATATTTT. Encoded protein: CASSPTTGMISGNTIYF. The entire variable domain, with the rest obtained from reference TRBV28 and TRBJ1-3, is as follows: DVKVTQSSRYLVKRTGEKVFLECVQDMDHENMFWYRQDPGLGLRLIYFSYDVKMKEKGDIPEGYSVSREKKERFSLILESASTNQTSMYLCASSPTTGMISGNTIYFGEGSWLTVV.

The chain uses TRBV19 and TRBJ1-4; D gene unclear. Trimming took off 4 bases at V and 4 bases at J, with 13 bases between the two ends. The CDR3 totals 15 residues. CDR1 and CDR2 (germline): LNHDA, SQIVND (reference sequence). Here the CDR3 DNA reads TGTGCCAGTAGTACCGAAAGTGGGGTTAATGAAAAACTGTTTTTT. Translation gives CASSTESGVNEKLFF.

This chain links TRBV11-3 with TRBJ1-1; D perhaps matches TRBD1 (6 bases). The germline V gene has CDR1 SGHNT and CDR2 YENEEA. Trimming took 8 bases from V and 3 from J, leaving 25 bases between them. This CDR3 is 17 amino acids long. The CDR3 sequence is CASRSMGGWSRDTEAFF. The CDR3 region has the DNA TGTGCCAGCCGCAGCATGGGGGGCTGGTCTAGGGACACTGAAGCTTTCTTT.

V is TRBV6-4 and J is TRBJ2-2, with D perhaps matching TRBD2 (6 bases). V lost 6 bases, J lost 6 bases, and 14 bases lay in between. The length of the CDR3 is 14 residues. From germline, CDR1 is MRHNA and CDR2 SNTAGT. CDR3: CASRPLASSGELFF. The CDR3 nucleotides are TGTGCCAGCAGGCCACTAGCTTCCTCCGGGGAGCTGTTTTTT.

The chain links TRBV2 to TRBJ1-4, with 7 bases identical to TRBD1. The germline V gene encodes CDR1 SNHLY and CDR2 FYNNEI. This CDR3 contains 15 residues. Unmatched junction bases numbered 9, after V lost 7 bases and J lost 4 bases. For the CDR3, the DNA is TGTGCCAGCACCCTCCGAGGGGGCGTTAATGAAAAACTGTTTTTT. Protein sequence: CASTLRGGVNEKLFF.

V gene TRBV5-8 combines with J gene TRBJ2-5, with D possibly TRBD1 on 5 matching bases. The V and J ends lost 1 base and 3 bases respectively, with 13 bases between them. Germline V gene data show CDR1 as SGHTS and CDR2 as YDEGEE. This CDR3 is built from 15 residues. The CDR3 DNA is TGTGCCAGCAGCTTGCTTTTCAGGGCGGAAGAGACCCAGTACTTC. Translated, it gives CASSLLFRAEETQYF.

A word on this clone: One end of the junction does not line up with germline, which may come from a read error. This chain uses TRBV5-1 with TRBJ1-6; D possibly corresponds to TRBD1 (5 bases). The CDR3 extends over 11 amino acids. Germline CDR1 is SGHRS and CDR2 is YFSETQ. CDR3 sequence: CASTLGAPGRF. The CDR3 nucleotides are TGCGCCAGCACCCTAGGGGCTCCAGGACGCTTT.

This rearrangement joins TRBV10-2 to TRBJ2-5; perhaps TRBD2 as D (6 bases). V lost 3 bases to trimming and J lost 5 bases, with 10 bases between them. Germline-derived CDR1 and CDR2 are WSHSY and SAAADI. The CDR3 sequence is 13 residues long. CDR3 in amino acids: CASSETSWETQYF. DNA of the CDR3: TGCGCCAGCAGTGAAACTAGCTGGGAGACCCAGTACTTC.

This clone was observed a handful of times. The chain recombines TRBV28 with TRBJ2-3; 10 nucleotides match TRBD1. Germline trimming cut 6 bases from V and 3 bases from J; bases unmatched to any gene: 3. CDR3 length: 14 residues. CDR1 and CDR2 from the germline V gene are MDHEN and SYDVKM. CDR3 residues: CASRGTGVTDTQYF. DNA for the CDR3: TGTGCCAGCAGAGGGACAGGGGTTACAGATACGCAGTATTTT. The whole variable domain, remainder taken from reference TRBV28 and TRBJ2-3, is DVKVTQSSRYLVKRTGEKVFLECVQDMDHENMFWYRQDPGLGLRLIYFSYDVKMKEKGDIPEGYSVSREKKERFSLILESASTNQTSMYLCASRGTGVTDTQYFGPGTRLTVL.

J is TRBJ2-3 and V is TRBV7-2; 10 nucleotides agree with TRBD2. Germline V gene sequence: CDR1 SGHTA, CDR2 FQGNSA. V was pared by 3 bases and J by 4 bases, with 7 bases of the junction left unmatched. The CDR3 covers 16 residues. The CDR3 sequence: CASSFQRGGGADTQYF. The CDR3 bases are TGTGCCAGCAGCTTTCAGCGGGGGGGCGGGGCAGATACGCAGTATTTT.

The genes are TRBV5-4 and TRBJ2-6; the match to TRBD1 covers 7 bases. Germline lookup yields CDR1 SGHNT and CDR2 YYREEE (reference sequence). The CDR3 totals 15 residues. V gave up 4 bases and J gave up 2 bases; unmatched junction bases: 3. CDR3 protein: CASSIGGPGANVLTF. CDR3 in DNA: TGTGCCAGCAGCATAGGGGGCCCTGGGGCCAACGTCCTGACTTTC.

The chain recombines TRBV19 with TRBJ1-4; no clear D gene. V lost 11 bases, J lost 7 bases, and 23 bases lay in between. The CDR3 is 15 amino acids. The germline V gene encodes CDR1 LNHDA and CDR2 SQIVND (reference sequence). The CDR3 coding sequence is TGTGCCGAGGATTCGGCTGGGCTAAGGTTTGAAAAACTGTTTTTT. This translates into CAEDSAGLRFEKLFF.

This rearrangement joins TRBV7-3 to TRBJ2-7; D is possibly TRBD2 (6 bases). The CDR3 covers 14 residues. V lost 3 bases to trimming and J lost 5 bases, with 14 bases between them. The germline V gene encodes CDR1 SGHTA and CDR2 FQGTGA. This CDR3 is CASSFRGSTDEQYF. The DNA of the CDR3 is TGTGCCAGCAGCTTTCGGGGGAGCACTGACGAGCAGTACTTC.